The 32 T cell receptor beta chains presented below share a single source sample, sequenced in a study of tissue T cells after allogeneic stem cell transplantation (dated by TCRdb to between 2021 and 2022). Library method: the immunoSEQ multiplex PCR assay. The clones in this table, taken by TCRdb from immuneACCESS, are in-frame only. Not every clone is retained; where verified, under half of the shortfall comes from an unresolved V gene, and the cause of the rest is unknown. For this sample the table gives approximately 6,100 clones, of which roughly 40% were detected only once. The ten most abundant clones make up approximately 2% of the sample. The sample's time point, from its label and the paper: mouse harvest day 7 after allogeneic transplant. Each mouse graft consisted of 10^7 T-cell-depleted bone marrow cells plus 10^6 splenic CD5+ T cells and was given by tail vein injection. Sequencing was performed on skin. These receptors originate from a female BALB/c mouse given C57BL/6 T cells with graft-versus-host disease after an allogeneic hematopoietic cell transplant.

This clone is labeled medium-sized. Germline and genes here are mouse. The read ends 1 residue early relative to the CDR3; the germline J gene fills the gap. This chain joins TRBV26 and TRBJ1-3; possibly TRBD1 for D (5 bases). Trimming shortened V by 5 bases and J by 2 bases, and 7 bases separated the two germline ends. CDR1 is KGHPV and CDR2 is FQNQEV in the germline V gene (reference sequence). CDR3 size: 13 residues. This chain's CDR3 is CASSGGAGNTLYF. Partial CDR3 DNA: TGTGCCAGCAGTGGGGGGGCTGGAAATACGCTCTAT.

Turning to this clone: Here the gene names and germline are mouse. The CDR3 end lies 1 residue beyond the end of the read and is filled in from the germline J gene. The chain has TRBV13-2 and TRBJ1-1, with 9 bases identical to TRBD1. The CDR3 has 13 amino acids. The germline CDR1 and CDR2 sequences are NNHNN and SYGAGS (reference sequence). V shed 5 bases, J shed 1 base, and the junction held 0 bases outside the gene matches. Partial CDR3 DNA: TGTGCCAGCGGGACAGGGGGGAACACAGAAGTCTTC. The encoded protein is CASGTGGNTEVF. From start to end, the CDR3 is CASGTGGNTEVFF.

In this sample, this clone is medium-sized. The gene names here belong to mouse. The CDR3 is cut off 1 residue early in the read; its end comes from the germline J gene. The J gene is TRBJ1-3, the V gene TRBV23; TRBD1 is the table's D call and was not checked against the DNA. CDR1 and CDR2 (germline): KGHTA, FQNQQP. The CDR3 extends over 13 amino acids. The covered CDR3 bases are TGCTCCAGCAGCCGGGACAATGGAAATACGCTCTAT. Its translation: CSSSRDNGNTLY. Given in full, the CDR3 is CSSSRDNGNTLYF.

In its sample, this clone was seen once. Gene names denote mouse genes. The CDR3: CASRRDRGSQNTLYF. The part of the CDR3 DNA that was read is TGTGCCAGCAGACGGGACAGGGGTAGTCAAAACACCTTGTAC. J is TRBJ2-4 and V is TRBV3; 10 bases fit TRBD1. The read ends 1 residue shy of where the CDR3 ends; the end is completed using the germline J gene. The CDR3 covers 15 residues. Germline V gives CDR1 SNHLY, CDR2 FYNGKV (reference sequence). V gave up 6 bases and J gave up 0 bases; unmatched junction bases: 3. Combining the CDR3 with reference TRBV3 and TRBJ2-4 gives the whole variable domain GPKVLQIPSHQIIDMGQMVTLNCDPVSNHLYFYWYKQILGQQMEFLVNFYNGKVMEKSKLFKDQFSVERPDGSYFTLKIQPTALEDSAVYFCASRRDRGSQNTLYFGAGTRLSVL.

Regarding this clone: Gene names and germline refer to mouse. The read halts 1 residue ahead of the CDR3 end, with the missing end drawn from the germline J gene. The chain employs TRBV26 and TRBJ1-2; 10 bases align to TRBD1. Per germline, CDR1 KGHPV and CDR2 FQNQEV (reference sequence). The CDR3 consists of 14 residues. V lost 7 bases, J lost 2 bases, and 4 bases stayed unmatched. The CDR3 DNA, read in part, is TGTGCCAGCACTCCGGGACAGGGGAACTCCGACTACACC. The encoded protein is CASTPGQGNSDYT. The full CDR3 is CASTPGQGNSDYTF. Full variable domain (missing parts from reference TRBV26 and TRBJ1-2): NSKVIQTPRYLVKGQGQKAKMRCIPEKGHPVVFWYQQNKNNEFKFLINFQNQEVLQQIDMTEKRFSAECPSNSPCSLEIQSSEAGDSALYLCASTPGQGNSDYTFGSGTRLLVI.

In the case of this clone: Gene and germline names: mouse. The read gets to within 1 residue of the CDR3 end, and the germline J gene fills in the rest. This rearrangement joins TRBV3 to TRBJ2-1; 8 bases map to TRBD2. Germline values: CDR1 SNHLY, CDR2 FYNGKV (reference sequence). This CDR3 comprises 16 residues. With V trimmed by 1 base and J by 1 base, 3 bases remained unmatched. CDR3 DNA (partial): TGTGCCAGCAGCTTAGATTGGGGGGGGAACTATGCTGAGCAGTTC. Protein sequence: CASSLDWGGNYAEQF. The complete CDR3 sequence is CASSLDWGGNYAEQFF. Full variable domain (remainder filled in from reference TRBV3 and TRBJ2-1): GPKVLQIPSHQIIDMGQMVTLNCDPVSNHLYFYWYKQILGQQMEFLVNFYNGKVMEKSKLFKDQFSVERPDGSYFTLKIQPTALEDSAVYFCASSLDWGGNYAEQFFGPGTRLTVL.

A note on this clone: Germline and genes here are mouse. The read stops 1 residue short of the end of the CDR3; the missing end is completed from the germline J gene. This rearrangement joins TRBV26 to TRBJ1-1; possibly TRBD1 for D (6 bases). Germline CDR1 is KGHPV and CDR2 is FQNQEV (reference sequence). The CDR3 runs 14 residues. The V end lost 0 bases, the J end lost 3 bases, and 8 bases lay between the germline ends. CDR3 DNA, as far as it was read: TGTGCCAGCAGTCTGTCGGGGGCCGACACAGAAGTCTTC. Translated, it gives CASSLSGADTEVF. The entire CDR3 is CASSLSGADTEVFF. Full variable domain (outside the CDR3, taken from reference TRBV26 and TRBJ1-1): NSKVIQTPRYLVKGQGQKAKMRCIPEKGHPVVFWYQQNKNNEFKFLINFQNQEVLQQIDMTEKRFSAECPSNSPCSLEIQSSEAGDSALYLCASSLSGADTEVFFGKGTRLTVV.

A word on this clone: The genes are named according to mouse. The DNA ends 1 residue before the CDR3 does, and the rest of the CDR3 is filled in from the germline J gene. J is TRBJ2-2 and V is TRBV3, with 7 bases fitting TRBD1. The CDR3 runs to 15 residues. Per germline, CDR1 SNHLY and CDR2 FYNGKV (reference sequence). V lost 4 bases and J lost 3; bases outside the gene matches: 5. CDR3: CASSYRGRDTGQLYF. Incomplete CDR3 DNA: TGTGCCAGCAGCTACAGGGGAAGGGACACCGGGCAGCTCTAC.

In the case of this clone: Gene and germline names: mouse. The read ends 1 residue shy of where the CDR3 ends; the end is completed using the germline J gene. The rearrangement links TRBV1 to TRBJ2-7, with 9 bases that match TRBD1. This CDR3 has 13 amino acids. From germline, CDR1 is NSQYPW and CDR2 LRSPGD (reference sequence). J was trimmed by 7 bases and V by 1 base; bases with no gene match: 2. Here the CDR3 reads CTCSAGTGAEQYF. The sequenced CDR3 bases are TGCACCTGCAGTGCAGGGACAGGGGCCGAACAGTAC.

Comments on this clone: Germline and genes here are mouse. The read gets to within 1 residue of the CDR3 end, and the germline J gene fills in the rest. The chain recombines TRBV12-2 with TRBJ1-4; the D gene is possibly TRBD1 (5 bases). V lost 0 bases and J 1 base, leaving 5 bases between the germline ends. Germline V gene data show CDR1 as SGHLS and CDR2 as HYDKME. The CDR3 runs to 14 residues. CDR3 residues: CASSLDSSNERLFF. The sequenced CDR3 bases are TGTGCCAGCTCTCTCGACAGTTCCAACGAAAGATTATTT. The variable domain in full, completed from reference TRBV12-2 and TRBJ1-4, reads NSGVVQSPRYIIKGKGERSILKCIPISGHLSVAWYQQTQGQELKFFIQHYDKMERDKGNLPSRFSVQQFDDYHSEMNMSALELEDSAVYFCASSLDSSNERLFFGHGTKLSVL.

About this clone itself: Genes and germline are mouse. The CDR3 end falls 1 residue outside the read, so it is completed with the germline J gene. This chain uses TRBV3 with TRBJ2-4; 10 bases are shared with TRBD2. CDR3 size: 16 residues. V trimming: 3 bases; J trimming: 1 base; junction bases outside the gene matches: 4. The germline V gene has CDR1 SNHLY and CDR2 FYNGKV (reference sequence). The CDR3 DNA, read in part, is TGTGCCAGCAGCTTTAACTGGGGGGGTGGTCAAAACACCTTGTAC. Translating it yields CASSFNWGGGQNTLY. The complete CDR3 reads CASSFNWGGGQNTLYF.

For this clone: The gene names here belong to mouse. With the read ending 1 residue before the CDR3 end, the germline J gene is used to fill in that end. V usage is TRBV1 and J usage is TRBJ2-2; tentatively, D is TRBD1 or TRBD2 (6 bases each). From germline, CDR1 is NSQYPW and CDR2 LRSPGD (reference sequence). The CDR3 is 15 residues long. V was clipped by 3 bases and J by 0 bases, with 8 bases between them. The DNA read from the CDR3 is TGCACCTGCAGTGCTAGGGGGGCAAACACCGGGCAGCTCTAC. Encoded protein: CTCSARGANTGQLY. In full, the CDR3 reads CTCSARGANTGQLYF.

About this clone: The genes and germline here are from mouse. The CDR3 end is not reached by the read, which stops 1 residue before it; the germline J gene fills it in. The V and J genes are TRBV26 and TRBJ2-5, with 7 positions matching TRBD1. The CDR3 runs 13 residues. Germline assignment: CDR1 KGHPV and CDR2 FQNQEV (reference sequence). Losses at the gene ends were 4 bases for V and 3 bases for J; bases not matched to a gene: 1. The CDR3 reads CASSRQGQDTQYF. Incomplete CDR3 DNA: TGTGCCAGCAGTCGACAGGGTCAAGACACCCAGTAC.

Comment on this clone: Gene names denote mouse genes. The CDR3 extends 1 residue past the end of the read, so its final part is completed from the germline J gene. The V call is TRBV29, the J call TRBJ2-7; TRBD1 or TRBD2 may be the D gene (6 bases each). Trimming took 2 bases from V and 7 from J, leaving 9 bases between them. Germline CDR1 is MSHET and CDR2 is SYDVDS. The CDR3 runs 12 residues. The CDR3 reads CASSLVGAEQYF. The CDR3 bases that were read are TGTGCTAGCAGTTTAGTGGGGGCGGAACAGTAC.

Remarks on this clone: All gene names here are mouse names. With the read ending 1 residue before the CDR3 end, the germline J gene is used to fill in that end. J is TRBJ2-1 and V is TRBV5, with D possibly TRBD1 on 6 matching bases. Trimming removed 4 bases at V and 1 base at J, with 11 bases between. The CDR3 totals 15 residues. Germline V gene lookup returns CDR1 LGHNA and CDR2 YNLKQL (reference sequence). CDR3 DNA, as far as it was read: TGTGCCAGCAGCCTGGAGGGACAAAACTATGCTGAGCAGTTC. Translated, it gives CASSLEGQNYAEQF. The complete CDR3 reads CASSLEGQNYAEQFF.

Details on this clone: Gene names and germline match the mouse. The read ends 1 residue before the CDR3 terminus; that terminus is restored from the germline J gene. V is TRBV23 and J is TRBJ2-5; TRBD1 was called by the table and not checked on the DNA. CDR1 is KGHTA and CDR2 is FQNQQP in the germline V gene. This CDR3 comprises 11 residues. CDR3 DNA (partial): TGCTCCAGCAGTCAAAGGGACACCCAGTAC. Translation: CSSSQRDTQY. The complete CDR3 reads CSSSQRDTQYF.

Concerning this clone itself: Any gene name here is a mouse gene name. The read is 1 residue too short to cover the CDR3 end, so that end is filled in from the germline J gene. V is TRBV23 and J is TRBJ2-4; the DNA was not compared with TRBD1, the D call given in the table. Germline CDR1 is KGHTA and CDR2 is FQNQQP. This CDR3 is 16 amino acids long. The CDR3 region is CSSSQSGGGGQNTLYF. Incomplete CDR3 DNA: TGCTCCAGCAGTCAATCTGGAGGGGGCGGTCAAAACACCTTGTAC.

This clone appeared a few times. The gene symbols are mouse symbols. The read stops 1 residue short of the end of the CDR3; the missing end is completed from the germline J gene. This chain joins TRBV29 and TRBJ1-5; D is ambiguous. CDR1 is MSHET, CDR2 SYDVDS, per germline. V lost 5 bases to trimming and J lost 0 bases, with 11 bases between them. This CDR3 has 15 residues. This CDR3 is CASSPRADNNQAPLF. The covered CDR3 bases are TGTGCTAGCAGTCCCCGGGCAGATAACAACCAGGCTCCGCTT.

By its share, this clone is large. Genes and germline are mouse. The sequence runs out 1 residue before the end of the CDR3; the remainder is reconstructed from the germline J gene. V and J are TRBV26 and TRBJ1-5, with D perhaps matching TRBD1 (5 bases). Trimming removed 6 bases at V and 6 bases at J, with 12 bases between. The CDR3 contains 13 residues. Germline CDR1 KGHPV, CDR2 FQNQEV (reference sequence). The CDR3 bases that were read are TGTGCCAGCAGCCCCGGACACAGCCAGGCTCCGCTT. This translates into CASSPGHSQAPL. Given in full, the CDR3 is CASSPGHSQAPLF.

Comment on this clone: Gene names are mouse gene names. Read coverage stops 1 residue before the CDR3 terminus; the germline J gene supplies the remainder. The chain carries TRBV3 and TRBJ2-7, with 11 bases matching TRBD2. The CDR3 contains 14 residues. Trimming took 1 base from V and 4 from J; bases not matched to a gene: 0. CDR1 is SNHLY, CDR2 FYNGKV, per germline (reference sequence). CDR3 loop: CASSLGDWGYEQYF. The sequenced part of the CDR3 DNA is TGTGCCAGCAGCTTAGGGGACTGGGGGTATGAACAGTAC.

As regards this clone: Germline and genes here are mouse. The observed sequence ends 1 residue before the CDR3 terminus, with the missing tail filled in from the germline J gene. The chain joins TRBV3 to TRBJ2-1; TRBD1 matches at 9 bases. Germline loops: CDR1 SNHLY, CDR2 FYNGKV (reference sequence). Trimming took 4 bases from V and 7 from J; bases not matched to a gene: 2. This CDR3 has 13 residues. The sequenced CDR3 bases are TGTGCCAGCAGCTACAGGGGGCGGGCTGAGCAGTTC. Translation: CASSYRGRAEQF. The whole CDR3 sequence is CASSYRGRAEQFF.

Comment on this clone: Mouse gene names apply. The CDR3 extends 1 residue past the end of the read, so its final part is completed from the germline J gene. The gene calls are TRBV3 and TRBJ2-4; maybe TRBD1 (7 bases). Germline CDR1 SNHLY, CDR2 FYNGKV (reference sequence). V was pared by 2 bases and J by 4 bases, with 10 bases between. The CDR3 extends over 14 amino acids. The CDR3 spells CASSLRGRENTLYF. CDR3 DNA, as far as it was read: TGTGCCAGCAGCTTAAGGGGGCGGGAAAACACCTTGTAC.

This clone is termed medium-sized. Gene names and germline match the mouse. Sequencing ends 1 residue short of the CDR3 end; the germline J gene provides the rest. The chain joins TRBV26 to TRBJ2-2, with TRBD2 identical over 14 bases. Germline-derived CDR1 and CDR2 are KGHPV and FQNQEV (reference sequence). The CDR3 has 17 amino acids. J lost 3 bases, V lost 6 bases, and 6 bases had no gene match. The covered CDR3 bases are TGTGCCAGCAGCTTGGGACTGGGGGGGCGCGACACCGGGCAGCTCTAC. Translation gives CASSLGLGGRDTGQLY. The full CDR3 is CASSLGLGGRDTGQLYF.

Note on this clone: Gene names and germline refer to mouse. The sequence runs out 1 residue before the end of the CDR3; the remainder is reconstructed from the germline J gene. This rearrangement joins TRBV31 to TRBJ1-6; TRBD1 is a possible D gene (6 bases). TRBJ1-6 is filed as an ORF, its function uncertain. Germline V gene sequence: CDR1 GKSSPN, CDR2 SITVG. This CDR3 contains 16 residues. V was cut by 3 bases and J by 0 bases, with 12 bases left in between. The CDR3 DNA, read in part, is TGTGCCTGGAGCCTCACAGGGAATTCCTATAATTCGCCCCTCTAC. It codes for CAWSLTGNSYNSPLY. In full, the CDR3 reads CAWSLTGNSYNSPLYF.

In its sample, this clone was seen a few times. Gene names and germline refer to mouse. Coverage ceases 1 residue before the CDR3 finishes, and the germline J gene fills in the end. The rearrangement joins TRBV3 to TRBJ2-5; 9 bases are a match to TRBD1. The germline CDR1 and CDR2 sequences are SNHLY and FYNGKV (reference sequence). The CDR3 has 12 amino acids. V dropped 6 bases and J dropped 5; count of bases not matched to a gene: 0. The part of the CDR3 DNA that was read is TGTGCCAGCAGGGACAGGGGAGACACCCAGTAC. Amino acids: CASRDRGDTQY. The CDR3 reads in full as CASRDRGDTQYF.

Of note for this clone: Genes here carry mouse names. The sequence runs out 1 residue before the end of the CDR3; the remainder is reconstructed from the germline J gene. V gene TRBV3 combines with J gene TRBJ1-1, with TRBD1 as a possible D gene (6 bases). This CDR3 is 13 amino acids long. Germline CDR1 and CDR2: SNHLY and FYNGKV (reference sequence). V lost 4 bases and J 7 bases, leaving 13 bases between the germline ends. The CDR3 is CASSWRRQEEVFF. The DNA read from the CDR3 is TGTGCCAGCAGCTGGCGGCGACAGGAAGAAGTCTTC.

Points on this clone: The listed genes are named as in mouse. Read sequence stops 1 residue before the CDR3 end, and the germline J gene provides the missing end. This sequence joins TRBV12-1 and TRBJ2-5, with 11 positions matching TRBD1. The germline CDR1 and CDR2 sequences are SGHSN and HYEKVE. V was clipped by 4 bases and J by 8 bases; unmatched bases: 4. This CDR3 comprises 13 residues. The covered CDR3 bases are TGTGCCAGCTCCCAGGGACAGGGGGGCACCCAGTAC. It encodes CASSQGQGGTQY. The CDR3 in full is CASSQGQGGTQYF.

In its sample, this clone was seen once. Gene names denote mouse genes. CDR3 bases read: TGTGCTAGCAGTAGAGAGTGGGATTCCTATAATTCGCCCCTCTAC. Amino acid sequence: CASSREWDSYNSPLY. Given in full, the CDR3 is CASSREWDSYNSPLYF. The J gene is TRBJ1-6, the V gene TRBV17; D uncertain. The read ends 1 residue early relative to the CDR3; the germline J gene fills the gap. TRBJ1-6 is filed as an ORF, its function uncertain. CDR1 and CDR2 (germline): MNHDT, YYDKIL. The V end lost 0 bases, the J end lost 0 bases, and 6 bases lay between the germline ends. The CDR3 runs to 16 residues.

Comments on this clone: Gene names and germline refer to mouse. The read finishes 1 residue shy of the CDR3 end, and the germline J gene is used to complete it. The gene calls are TRBV12-2 and TRBJ2-7, with D possibly being TRBD1 (6 bases). This CDR3 region has 14 residues. Trimming cost V 0 bases and J 0 bases, with 8 bases left between them. Germline V gives CDR1 SGHLS, CDR2 HYDKME. The part of the CDR3 DNA that was read is TGTGCCAGCTCTCTCGGGACAAACTCCTATGAACAGTAC. It specifies CASSLGTNSYEQY. The complete CDR3 sequence is CASSLGTNSYEQYF.

To note about this clone: Gene names refer to mouse genes. The CDR3 end is not reached by the read, which stops 1 residue before it; the germline J gene fills it in. The V and J genes are TRBV5 and TRBJ2-5; possibly TRBD2 for D (6 bases). CDR1 and CDR2 (germline): LGHNA, YNLKQL (reference sequence). V was pared by 1 base and J by 1 base, with 6 bases between. This CDR3 is 14 amino acids long. Incomplete CDR3 DNA: TGTGCCAGCAGCCAAGGGGGGGACCAAGACACCCAGTAC. Its protein is CASSQGGDQDTQY. The CDR3, in full, reads CASSQGGDQDTQYF.

In its sample, this clone was seen once. The genes are named according to mouse. The read ends 1 residue shy of where the CDR3 ends; the end is completed using the germline J gene. The chain recombines TRBV26 with TRBJ1-4; 7 nucleotides line up with TRBD1. Germline-derived CDR1 and CDR2 are KGHPV and FQNQEV (reference sequence). Trimming removed 4 bases from V and 0 bases from J; junction bases left unmatched: 5. The CDR3 spans 16 residues. The part of the CDR3 DNA that was read is TGTGCCAGCAGTCCGCTGACAGGGATTTCCAACGAAAGATTATTT. It yields the protein CASSPLTGISNERLF. The CDR3 as a whole reads CASSPLTGISNERLFF.

This clone was seen more than once but under ten times. Mouse gene names and germline throughout. The CDR3 is CASSLQGAGAETLYF. The DNA read from the CDR3 is TGTGCCAGCAGTCTGCAGGGGGCAGGAGCAGAAACGCTGTAT. This rearrangement joins TRBV26 to TRBJ2-3, with TRBD1 matching 8 bases. The read comes to an end 1 residue before the CDR3 does, leaving the germline J gene to fill in the end. J gave up 3 bases and V 2 bases, and 4 bases lay outside the gene matches. The CDR3 is 15 residues long. Germline V lookup: CDR1 KGHPV, CDR2 FQNQEV (reference sequence).